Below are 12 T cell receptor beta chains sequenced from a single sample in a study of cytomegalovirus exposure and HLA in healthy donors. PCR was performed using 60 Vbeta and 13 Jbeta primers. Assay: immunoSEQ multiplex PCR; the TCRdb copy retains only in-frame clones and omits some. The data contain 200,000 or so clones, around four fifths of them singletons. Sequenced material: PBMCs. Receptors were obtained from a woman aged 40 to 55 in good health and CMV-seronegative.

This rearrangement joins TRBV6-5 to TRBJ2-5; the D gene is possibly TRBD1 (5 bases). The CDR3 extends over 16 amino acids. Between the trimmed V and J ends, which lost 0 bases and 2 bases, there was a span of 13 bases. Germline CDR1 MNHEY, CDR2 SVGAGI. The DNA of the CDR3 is TGTGCCAGCAGTTACTCGAAAGGGGATTTTCAAGAGACCCAGTACTTC. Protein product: CASSYSKGDFQETQYF.

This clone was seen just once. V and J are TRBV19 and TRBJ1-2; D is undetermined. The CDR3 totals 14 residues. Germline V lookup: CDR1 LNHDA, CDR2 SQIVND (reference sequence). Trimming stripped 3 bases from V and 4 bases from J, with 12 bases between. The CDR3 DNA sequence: TGTGCCAGTAGTATGAGGGCCAGAGCCTATGGCTACACCTTC. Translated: CASSMRARAYGYTF. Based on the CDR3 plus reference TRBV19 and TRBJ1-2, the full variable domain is DGGITQSPKYLFRKEGQNVTLSCEQNLNHDAMYWYRQDPGQGLRLIYYSQIVNDFQKGDIAEGYSVSREKKESFPLTVTSAQKNPTAFYLCASSMRARAYGYTFGSGTRLTVV.

The CDR3 region is CATSTRLAGPTDTQYF. The CDR3 DNA reads TGTGCCACCAGCACCCGACTAGCGGGACCCACAGATACGCAGTATTTT. The chain has TRBV15 and TRBJ2-3, with TRBD2 matching over 11 bases. Germline CDR1 reads LNHNV; CDR2 reads YYDKDF (reference sequence). The CDR3 totals 16 residues. V trimming: 4 bases; J trimming: 2 bases; junction bases outside the gene matches: 5.

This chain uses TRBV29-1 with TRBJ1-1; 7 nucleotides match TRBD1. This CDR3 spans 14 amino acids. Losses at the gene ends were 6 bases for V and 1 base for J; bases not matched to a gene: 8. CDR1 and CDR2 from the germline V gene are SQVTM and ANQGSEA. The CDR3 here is CSVAYTGENTEAFF. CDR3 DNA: TGCAGCGTCGCCTACACAGGGGAGAACACTGAAGCTTTCTTT.

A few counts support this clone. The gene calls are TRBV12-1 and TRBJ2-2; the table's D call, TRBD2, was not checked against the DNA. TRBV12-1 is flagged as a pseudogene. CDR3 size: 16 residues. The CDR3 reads CASSFWRNPNTGELFF. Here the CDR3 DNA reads TGTGCCAGCAGCTTTTGGAGAAATCCGAACACCGGGGAGCTGTTTTTT.

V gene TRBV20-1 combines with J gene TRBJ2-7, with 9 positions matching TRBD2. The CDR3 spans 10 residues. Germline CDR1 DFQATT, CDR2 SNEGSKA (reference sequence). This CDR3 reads CTVAGVEQYF. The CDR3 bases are TGCACTGTAGCGGGAGTCGAGCAGTACTTC.

As DNA, the CDR3 is TGTGCCTGGAAAAGCTGGAGCGGCGGCAATGAGCAGTTCTTC. This gives the protein CAWKSWSGGNEQFF. The rearrangement joins TRBV30 to TRBJ2-1, with D perhaps matching TRBD2 (5 bases). The CDR3 has 14 residues. The ends were cut back, 4 bases at V and 6 bases at J, with 16 bases in the middle. Germline assignment: CDR1 GTSNPN and CDR2 SVGIG (reference sequence).

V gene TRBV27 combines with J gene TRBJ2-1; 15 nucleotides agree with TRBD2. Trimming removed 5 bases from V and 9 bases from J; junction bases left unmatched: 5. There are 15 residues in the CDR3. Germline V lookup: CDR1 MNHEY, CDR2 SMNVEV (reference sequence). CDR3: CASSPGTSGRSEQFF. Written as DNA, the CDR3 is TGTGCCAGCAGTCCGGGGACTAGCGGGAGGAGTGAGCAGTTCTTC.

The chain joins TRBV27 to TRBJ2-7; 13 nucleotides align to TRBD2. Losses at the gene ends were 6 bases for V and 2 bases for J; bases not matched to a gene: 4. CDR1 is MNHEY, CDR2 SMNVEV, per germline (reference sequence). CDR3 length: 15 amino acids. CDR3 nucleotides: TGTGCCAGCAGCCCGGGACTAGCGGGAACCTACGAGCAGTACTTC. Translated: CASSPGLAGTYEQYF.

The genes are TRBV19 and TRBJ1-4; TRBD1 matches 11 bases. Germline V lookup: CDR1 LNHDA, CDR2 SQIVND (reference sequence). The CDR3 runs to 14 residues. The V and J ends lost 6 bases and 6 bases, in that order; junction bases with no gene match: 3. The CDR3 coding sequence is TGTGCCAGTAGGGACAGGGGGCGGGATGAAAAACTGTTTTTT. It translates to CASRDRGRDEKLFF.

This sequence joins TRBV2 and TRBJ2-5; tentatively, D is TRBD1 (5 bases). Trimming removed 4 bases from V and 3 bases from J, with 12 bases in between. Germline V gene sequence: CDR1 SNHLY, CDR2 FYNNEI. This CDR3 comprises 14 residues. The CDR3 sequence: CASSGQGLEETQYF. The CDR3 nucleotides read TGTGCCAGCAGTGGGCAGGGCCTAGAAGAGACCCAGTACTTC.

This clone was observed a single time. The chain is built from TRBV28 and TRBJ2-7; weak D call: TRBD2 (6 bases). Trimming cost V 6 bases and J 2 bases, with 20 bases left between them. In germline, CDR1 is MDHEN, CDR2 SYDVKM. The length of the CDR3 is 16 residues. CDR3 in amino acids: CASSTAEASVTYEQYF. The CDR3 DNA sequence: TGTGCCAGCAGCACGGCGGAGGCTAGCGTGACCTACGAGCAGTACTTC.